This T cell receptor beta chain is from a study of T cells in localized non-small cell lung cancer. CDR1 MNHGY and CDR2 SAAAGT come from the germline V gene. V gave up 2 bases and J gave up 0 bases, with 8 bases separating them. The CDR3 length is 15 residues. A note on this clone: The antigen is undetermined.

Findings and caveats of the study: Heterogeneity within the tumor remains possible, as just one region underwent sequencing. T cell clonality was highest in uninvolved adjacent lung, above tumor. With higher T cell density in blood came longer overall survival. The appearance of a median about 62 of the top 100 tumor clones was seen in adjacent lung.

Method: immunoSEQ multiplex PCR; TCRdb's copy keeps in-frame clones and lacks some. In the table there are over 5,500 clones, roughly 23% of which are singletons. The specimen comprised lung tumor tissue, sampled before any cancer treatment. The TCR sequence derives from a man aged 40 to 70 with stage III squamous cell lung carcinoma. V usage is TRBV6-8 and J usage is TRBJ2-4; D not certain. DNA of the CDR3: TGTGCCAGCAGTTACCTGGGCCGAGCCAAAAACATTCAGTACTTC. Its protein product is CASSYLGRAKNIQYF.